Below are 26 T cell receptor beta chains sequenced from a single sample in a study of blood T cell repertoires in COVID-19. Produced via immunoSEQ multiplex PCR; TCRdb's table is partial and in-frame only. The sample lists over 200,000 clones; roughly nine tenths were seen once. Sequenced sample: peripheral blood. The receptor source for this set is a man between 35 and 55 years old with acute or convalescent COVID-19.

This clone was detected only a few times. V is TRBV18 and J is TRBJ1-1; D perhaps matches TRBD1 (5 bases). This CDR3 is 14 amino acids long. Between the trimmed V and J ends, which lost 6 bases and 4 bases, there was a span of 15 bases. Germline V gene sequence: CDR1 KGHSH, CDR2 LQKENI. CDR3 DNA: TGTGCCAGCTCCCCAGGGAGGATGGGCACTGAAGCTTTCTTT. Amino acids: CASSPGRMGTEAFF.

The V call is TRBV28, the J call TRBJ2-7; the match to TRBD2 covers 11 bases. CDR1 MDHEN and CDR2 SYDVKM come from the germline V gene. Germline trimming cut 10 bases from V and 3 bases from J; bases unmatched to any gene: 2. CDR3 length equals 12 residues. This chain's CDR3 is CATSGRLYEQYF. As DNA, the CDR3 is TGTGCCACTAGCGGGAGGCTCTACGAGCAGTACTTC. Looking up the rest from reference TRBV28 and TRBJ2-7 gives the full variable domain: DVKVTQSSRYLVKRTGEKVFLECVQDMDHENMFWYRQDPGLGLRLIYFSYDVKMKEKGDIPEGYSVSREKKERFSLILESASTNQTSMYLCATSGRLYEQYFGPGTRLTVT.

The V and J genes are TRBV2 and TRBJ1-2; TRBD1 matches at 7 bases. The CDR3 is made up of 13 amino acids. Germline V lookup: CDR1 SNHLY, CDR2 FYNNEI. V was pared by 8 bases and J by 7 bases, with 10 bases of the junction left unmatched. The CDR3 loop reads CASGISGQIGYTF. The CDR3 region has the DNA TGTGCCAGCGGTATCTCGGGACAGATTGGCTACACCTTC.

The chain couples TRBV7-2 to TRBJ2-7; 7 nucleotides match TRBD2. J gave up 6 bases and V 1 base, and 3 bases lay outside the gene matches. The length of the CDR3 is 13 residues. Per the germline V gene, CDR1 is SGHTA and CDR2 is FQGNSA. The CDR3 reads CASSLGGRVEQYF. CDR3 nucleotides: TGTGCCAGCAGCTTAGGGGGGAGGGTCGAGCAGTACTTC.

CDR3 loop: CASSIDFDRAAFF. The DNA of the CDR3 is TGTGCCAGTAGTATAGACTTCGACAGGGCGGCTTTCTTT. The rearrangement uses TRBV19 and TRBJ1-1; 7 bases line up with TRBD1. This CDR3 has 13 amino acids. The ends lost 0 bases at V and 11 bases at J; junction bases unmatched: 6. CDR1 and CDR2 from the germline V gene are LNHDA and SQIVND (reference sequence). Supplemented by reference TRBV19 and TRBJ1-1, the full variable domain reads DGGITQSPKYLFRKEGQNVTLSCEQNLNHDAMYWYRQDPGQGLRLIYYSQIVNDFQKGDIAEGYSVSREKKESFPLTVTSAQKNPTAFYLCASSIDFDRAAFFGQGTRLTVV.

V usage is TRBV21-1 and J usage is TRBJ1-6. TRBV21-1 is listed as a pseudogene. CDR3 length: 15 residues. CDR3 amino acids: CASSKHGIYNSPLHF. The CDR3 coding sequence is TGTGCCAGCAGCAAGCACGGGATCTATAATTCACCCCTCCACTTT.

The rearrangement joins TRBV5-1 to TRBJ2-7, with D unresolved. The CDR3 covers 13 residues. The V gene lost 0 bases and the J gene lost 3 bases, with 7 bases spanning the gap. Germline-derived CDR1 and CDR2 are SGHRS and YFSETQ. The CDR3 sequence: CASSLAVGYEQYF. CDR3 sequence (DNA): TGCGCCAGCAGCTTGGCGGTCGGCTACGAGCAGTACTTC.

This sequence joins TRBV28 and TRBJ2-5; TRBD1 matches 8 bases. The J segment lost 1 base and the V segment lost 7 bases, leaving 17 bases of the junction unmatched. CDR3 length: 18 residues. CDR1 and CDR2 from the germline V gene are MDHEN and SYDVKM. CDR3 coding DNA: TGTGCCAGCACCGCCGGACAGGGTCTGATGTTGGGCCAAGAGACCCAGTACTTC. Translated: CASTAGQGLMLGQETQYF.

The chain carries TRBV5-4 and TRBJ2-7, with 7 bases identical to TRBD2. This CDR3 contains 17 residues. The trim removed 3 bases at V and 6 bases at J, leaving 18 bases unmatched. CDR1 SGHNT and CDR2 YYREEE come from the germline V gene (reference sequence). The CDR3 loop reads CASSSSISGPSLVEQYF. The CDR3 DNA sequence: TGTGCCAGCAGCTCATCAATTAGCGGGCCCTCCTTGGTCGAGCAGTACTTC.

This sequence joins TRBV28 and TRBJ1-2; possibly TRBD1 for D (5 bases). The V gene's germline CDR1 is MDHEN and CDR2 SYDVKM. With 4 bases removed from V and 2 bases from J, the gap between germline ends came to 5 bases. The CDR3 is made up of 12 amino acids. As DNA, the CDR3 is TGTGCCAGCAGTTGGACAAACTATGGCTACACCTTC. Its protein is CASSWTNYGYTF.

This clone was detected once. V usage is TRBV5-1 and J usage is TRBJ2-2; 8 bases fit TRBD1. CDR1 SGHRS and CDR2 YFSETQ come from the germline V gene. The CDR3 has 15 amino acids. V gave up 2 bases and J gave up 6 bases; unmatched junction bases: 6. CDR3 residues: CASSFRQGTPGELFF. DNA for the CDR3: TGCGCCAGCAGCTTTCGACAGGGGACCCCCGGGGAGCTGTTTTTT.

The chain joins TRBV2 to TRBJ1-2; TRBD1 is a possible D gene (5 bases). Deletions cut 5 bases from V and 8 bases from J, with 21 bases between. The CDR3 spans 15 residues. CDR1 is SNHLY and CDR2 is FYNNEI in the germline V gene. The CDR3, as DNA: TGTGCCAGCAGTCAGGGAAACAGGAGATCTATGGGCTACACCTTC. This codes for CASSQGNRRSMGYTF.

This clone came up a few times. V gene TRBV5-4 combines with J gene TRBJ2-2; TRBD1 matches 8 bases. CDR1 is SGHNT and CDR2 is YYREEE in the germline V gene (reference sequence). The V segment lost 2 bases and the J segment 5 bases; nucleotides outside the gene matches: 8. The CDR3 contains 16 residues. The CDR3 here is CASSLQGGERTGELFF. In DNA, the CDR3 is TGTGCCAGCAGCTTACAGGGGGGAGAAAGGACCGGGGAGCTGTTTTTT.

This chain joins TRBV21-1 and TRBJ2-6; the table's D call, TRBD1, was not checked against the DNA. TRBV21-1 is a pseudogene locus. The CDR3 is 16 residues long. The CDR3 region is CARSTRPISGANVLTF. CDR3 in DNA: TGTGCCAGATCGACAAGGCCTATCTCTGGGGCCAACGTCCTGACTTTC.

The chain has TRBV5-4 and TRBJ2-7; no clear D. Germline V CDR1 and CDR2: SGHNT, YYREEE (reference sequence). V lost 6 bases and J 3 bases, leaving 16 bases between the germline ends. The CDR3 runs 14 residues. The CDR3 coding sequence is TGTGCCAGCACTCCCGCTGGCGGAAACTACGAGCAGTACTTC. It specifies CASTPAGGNYEQYF.

The rearrangement joins TRBV9 to TRBJ1-1; D gene uncertain. From germline, CDR1 is SGDLS and CDR2 YYNGEE. Trimming shortened V by 4 bases and J by 2 bases, and 9 bases separated the two germline ends. This CDR3 region has 13 residues. Here the CDR3 DNA reads TGTGCCAGCAGCAATCAGTTTAACACTGAAGCTTTCTTT. Translated: CASSNQFNTEAFF.

This clone was observed a handful of times. The chain carries TRBV4-2 and TRBJ2-3, with TRBD2 matching 12 bases. There are 15 residues in the CDR3. The trim removed 3 bases at V and 6 bases at J, leaving 4 bases unmatched. Germline CDR1 and CDR2: LGHNA and YNFKEQ. CDR3 amino acids: CASSQATSGSDTQYF. The CDR3 nucleotides are TGTGCCAGCAGCCAGGCGACTAGCGGGAGCGATACGCAGTATTTT.

The V gene is TRBV28, the J gene TRBJ2-7, with TRBD2 identical over 11 bases. This CDR3 spans 15 amino acids. Germline values: CDR1 MDHEN, CDR2 SYDVKM. The V and J ends lost 6 bases and 1 base, in that order; junction bases with no gene match: 5. The DNA of the CDR3 is TGTGCCAGCAGGGAACCTAGCGGGGGGTCCTACGAGCAGTACTTC. As protein: CASREPSGGSYEQYF.

This sequence joins TRBV6-5 and TRBJ2-1; 8 nucleotides match TRBD1. CDR3 length: 14 residues. Trimming removed 5 bases from V and 9 bases from J; junction bases left unmatched: 9. Germline CDR1 and CDR2: MNHEY and SVGAGI. As DNA, the CDR3 is TGTGCCAGCAGTAGGGACAGGTTGAGCAGTGAGCAGTTCTTC. Amino acid sequence: CASSRDRLSSEQFF.

This rearrangement joins TRBV5-5 to TRBJ2-7; the D gene is possibly TRBD1 (5 bases). The CDR3 runs 13 residues. CDR1 is SGHKS, CDR2 YYEKEE, per germline (reference sequence). Trimming pared 6 bases from V and 4 bases from J, leaving 14 bases between. The CDR3 region is CASTFEPGYEQYF. For the CDR3, the DNA is TGTGCCAGCACCTTCGAGCCAGGGTACGAGCAGTACTTC.

The J gene is TRBJ2-3, the V gene TRBV9; the D gene is possibly TRBD2 (7 bases). CDR1 is SGDLS, CDR2 YYNGEE, per germline. V was clipped by 3 bases and J by 0 bases, with 17 bases between them. The CDR3 length is 17 residues. The CDR3 loop is CASSAGPGGSSTDTQYF. The CDR3 coding sequence is TGTGCCAGCAGCGCGGGACCGGGGGGCTCTAGCACAGATACGCAGTATTTT.

This chain uses TRBV7-9 with TRBJ1-5; unclear D gene. The germline gives CDR1 SEHNR, CDR2 FQNEAQ (reference sequence). Trimming cost V 2 bases and J 7 bases, with 6 bases left between them. The CDR3 totals 12 residues. In nucleotides, the CDR3 is TGTGCCAGCAGCTTACAGGAACAGCCCCAGCATTTT. Encoded protein: CASSLQEQPQHF.

The chain employs TRBV10-3 and TRBJ1-1, with D possibly being TRBD1 (6 bases). The V gene's germline CDR1 is ENHRY and CDR2 SYGVKD. Trimming cost V 5 bases and J 0 bases, with 10 bases left between them. The CDR3 loop spans 14 amino acids. DNA of the CDR3: TGTGCCATCAGTCCGTCAGGGGTGAACACTGAAGCTTTCTTT. It yields the protein CAISPSGVNTEAFF.

The chain recombines TRBV7-2 with TRBJ2-1, with D possibly matching TRBD1 (6 bases). This CDR3 has 14 residues. Trimming stripped 6 bases from V and 0 bases from J, with 9 bases between. Germline CDR1 and CDR2: SGHTA and FQGNSA. The CDR3 sequence is CASRGHNSYNEQFF. CDR3 nucleotides: TGTGCCAGCAGGGGACACAACTCCTACAATGAGCAGTTCTTC.

This chain's CDR3 is CASSRRGLAGSQEQYF. The CDR3 DNA reads as TGTGCCAGCAGCCGACGGGGGCTAGCGGGAAGTCAGGAGCAGTACTTC. This chain joins TRBV5-8 and TRBJ2-7; 9 bases are shared with TRBD2. Germline loops: CDR1 SGHTS, CDR2 YDEGEE. Trimming took 4 bases from V and 7 from J; bases not matched to a gene: 15. CDR3 length: 16 amino acids. Complete variable domain (other parts from reference TRBV5-8 and TRBJ2-7): EAGVTQSPTHLIKTRGQQATLRCSPISGHTSVYWYQQALGLGLQFLLWYDEGEERNRGNFPPRFSGRQFPNYSSELNVNALELEDSALYLCASSRRGLAGSQEQYFGPGTRLTVT.

The sample holds a few counts of this clone. Additional DNA sequences in this sample encode the identical CDR3. The V call is TRBV3-1 (or the pseudogene TRBV3-2), the J call TRBJ2-3, with a weak D call TRBD1 (5 bases). Germline CDR1 LGHDT, CDR2 YNNKEL (reference sequence). The CDR3 covers 15 residues. Trimming took off 4 bases at V and 0 bases at J, with 11 bases between the two ends. CDR3 protein: CASSPTGTSTDTQYF. CDR3 coding DNA: TGTGCCAGCAGCCCTACAGGAACTAGCACAGATACGCAGTATTTT.